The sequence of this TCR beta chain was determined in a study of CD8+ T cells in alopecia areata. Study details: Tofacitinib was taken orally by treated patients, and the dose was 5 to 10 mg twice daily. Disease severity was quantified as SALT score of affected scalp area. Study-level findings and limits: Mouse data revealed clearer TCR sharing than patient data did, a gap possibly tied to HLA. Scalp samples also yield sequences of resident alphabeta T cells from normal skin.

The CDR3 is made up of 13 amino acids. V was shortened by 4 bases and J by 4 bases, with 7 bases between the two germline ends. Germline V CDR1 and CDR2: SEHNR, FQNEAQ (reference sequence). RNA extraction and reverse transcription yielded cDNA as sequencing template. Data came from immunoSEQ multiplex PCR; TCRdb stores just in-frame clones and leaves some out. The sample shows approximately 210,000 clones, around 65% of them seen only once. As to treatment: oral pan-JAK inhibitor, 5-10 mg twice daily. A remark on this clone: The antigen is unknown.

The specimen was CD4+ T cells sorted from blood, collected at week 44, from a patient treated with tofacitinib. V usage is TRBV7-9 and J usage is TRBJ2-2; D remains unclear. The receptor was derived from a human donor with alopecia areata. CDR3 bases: TGTGCCAGCAGCTCTAGAACCACCGGGGAGCTGTTTTTT. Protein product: CASSSRTTGELFF.